The source of this TCR beta chain is a study of blood T cell repertoires in COVID-19. Across the study: Material from acute and convalescent COVID-19 was sourced from the United States, Italy and Spain. PBMCs, B-cell-depleted T cells, or T cells were the source of the cDNA or gDNA that made up the material.

V was trimmed by 6 bases and J by 7 bases, leaving 10 bases between them. The CDR3 covers 11 residues. Looked up from germline, CDR1 is MNHEY and CDR2 is SVGEGT. Original processing notes: Scientists estimated how many nucleated cells there were by amplifying reference gene primers. Some clones are missing from TCRdb's copy, which holds only in-frame ones; the method was immunoSEQ multiplex PCR. D and trimming come from the DNA, and the V and J calls and clone size come from that table. The repertoire holds 200,000 to 250,000 clones, with roughly 90% as singletons. Material for sequencing was peripheral blood. The J gene is TRBJ2-7, the V gene TRBV6-2 or TRBV6-3; D perhaps matches TRBD2 (6 bases). This clonotype was sampled from a woman aged 60 to 75 with acute or convalescent COVID-19. CDR3 DNA sequence: TGTGCCAGCAGCTGGGGGGATGAGCAGTACTTC. Protein product: CASSWGDEQYF.